This is a list of T cell receptor beta chains from one sample in a study of metastatic and nonmetastatic thyroid tumors. Using MiXCR, TCRdb re-called clones from the PCR reads. The profile shows over 25,000 clones, about 20% of them singletons. The sequenced sample was blood. The receptor source for this set is a female donor with papillary thyroid cancer or a benign thyroid nodule (not recorded which). Some clones in this sample may be carry-over from other donors' samples. The CDR3 runs from the conserved cysteine through the conserved F or W. A D gene is named only where the DNA matches it firmly. Clone size appears in some rows only: once, few, many, or a class for an expanded clone.

>many|TRBV20-1|TRBD2|TRBJ2-3
CSGVGEGRINTQYF
TGCAGTGGGGTGGGGGAGGGCCGAATAAATACGCAGTATTTT
>NA|TRBV20-1|TRBD2|TRBJ2-1
CKGGDSGTSDNEQFF
TGCAAAGGGGGGGACTCTGGGACTAGCGACAATGAGCAGTTCTTC
>NA|TRBV5-1|TRBD1|TRBJ2-1
CASSLEQGARGNEQFF
TGCGCCAGCAGCTTGGAACAGGGGGCTCGGGGCAATGAGCAGTTCTTC
>many|TRBV12-3/TRBV12-4|NA|TRBJ1-2
CASRHDRRFSGYTF
TGTGCCAGCAGACACGACAGGAGGTTTAGTGGCTACACCTTC
>many|TRBV6-1|NA|TRBJ1-1
CASRYEMNTEAFF
TGTGCCAGCAGATACGAGATGAACACTGAAGCTTTCTTT
>many|TRBV2|TRBD2|TRBJ2-1
CASSLLAGAYNEQFF
TGTGCCAGCAGCCTACTAGCGGGGGCCTACAATGAGCAGTTCTTC
>many|TRBV20-1|NA|TRBJ1-1
CSASWGVNTEAFF
TGCAGTGCTAGTTGGGGAGTTAACACTGAAGCTTTCTTT
>few|TRBV6-5|TRBD1|TRBJ1-2
CASSYQGGSKGYTF
TGTGCCAGCAGTTATCAAGGGGGCTCGAAGGGCTACACCTTC
>many|TRBV11-3|TRBD1|TRBJ2-7
CASSLGSGTDFYEQYF
TGTGCCAGCAGCTTAGGCTCCGGGACAGATTTTTACGAGCAGTACTTC
>many|TRBV3-1|NA|TRBJ2-4
CASSSRTHRTVNIQYF
TGTGCCAGCAGCTCTAGGACACATCGAACCGTAAACATTCAGTACTTC
>many|TRBV20-1|TRBD1|TRBJ1-5
CSATPGQPNQPQHF
TGCAGTGCTACCCCGGGACAGCCGAATCAGCCCCAGCATTTT
>NA|TRBV28|NA|TRBJ2-5
CASREDRGEEEETQYF
TGTGCCAGCAGGGAAGACCGAGGGGAGGAGGAAGAGACCCAGTACTTC
>few|TRBV28|TRBD1|TRBJ1-6
CASSTGQGGGSPLHF
TGTGCCAGCAGTACCGGACAGGGCGGGGGCTCACCCCTCCACTTT
>NA|TRBV30|TRBD2|TRBJ2-7
CAWSVRGGIEQYF
TGTGCCTGGAGTGTACGGGGAGGGATCGAGCAGTACTTC
>many|TRBV9|TRBD2|TRBJ2-3
CASSVVGGSMYF
TGTGCCAGCAGCGTAGTCGGCGGGAGTATGTATTTT
>few|TRBV6-1|NA|TRBJ2-1
CASRTPYNEQFF
TGTGCCAGCCGTACACCGTACAATGAGCAGTTCTTC
>many|TRBV20-1|NA|TRBJ2-5
CSASQETQYF
TGCAGTGCTAGCCAAGAGACCCAGTACTTC
>many|TRBV29-1|TRBD1|TRBJ1-1
CSVDRQGGGGTEAFF
TGCAGCGTTGATAGACAGGGGGGGGGAGGGACTGAAGCTTTCTTT
>few|TRBV28|NA|TRBJ1-1
CASSLGHTEAFF
TGTGCCAGCAGTTTGGGGCATACTGAAGCTTTCTTT
>many|TRBV6-6|NA|TRBJ2-1
CASSYRSGAWNEQFF
TGTGCCAGCAGTTACAGGTCAGGGGCTTGGAATGAGCAGTTCTTC
>NA|TRBV15|NA|TRBJ1-6
CATSTGQNNSPLHF
TGTGCCACCAGCACCGGACAGAATAATTCACCCCTCCACTTT
>few|TRBV6-1|NA|TRBJ1-1
CASSEADRTVNTEAFF
TGTGCCAGCAGTGAAGCGGATAGGACAGTGAACACTGAAGCTTTCTTT
>many|TRBV13|NA|TRBJ2-7
CASSLGMKEQYF
TGTGCCAGCAGCTTAGGGATGAAAGAGCAGTACTTC
>NA|TRBV30|NA|TRBJ1-6
CAWSIEGAAPLHF
TGTGCCTGGAGTATTGAAGGGGCGGCACCCCTCCACTTT
>few|TRBV20-1|TRBD2|TRBJ2-3
CSARDSPSFAGEADTQYF
TGCAGTGCTAGAGATTCCCCGAGTTTCGCGGGAGAGGCAGATACGCAGTATTTT
>NA|TRBV6-2/TRBV6-3|TRBD1|TRBJ1-2
CASSYIRDSPYGYTF
TGTGCCAGCAGTTACATCCGGGACAGCCCCTATGGCTACACCTTC
>many|TRBV6-5|NA|TRBJ2-1
CASSYTTGVGQFF
TGTGCCAGCAGTTACACAACGGGGGTTGGGCAGTTCTTC
>many|TRBV20-1|TRBD2|TRBJ2-4
CSARDLAGLAKNIQYF
TGCAGTGCTAGAGATTTAGCGGGGCTAGCCAAAAACATTCAGTACTTC
>few|TRBV24-1|NA|TRBJ1-1
CATSDGLGGRQDFF
TGTGCCACCAGTGATGGATTGGGGGGGAGGCAGGATTTCTTT
>many|TRBV19|NA|TRBJ1-1
CASIFGAGAEAFF
TGTGCCAGTATTTTCGGGGCGGGGGCTGAAGCTTTCTTT
>NA|TRBV28|TRBD2|TRBJ2-3
CASRNLADSTDTQYF
TGTGCCAGCAGAAATCTAGCGGACAGCACAGATACGCAGTATTTT
>NA|TRBV15|NA|TRBJ1-5
CATSSSTGFQPQHF
TGTGCCACCAGCAGTTCTACAGGGTTTCAGCCCCAGCATTTT
>many|TRBV6-1|TRBD2|TRBJ2-1
CASSRFSGRYYNEQFF
TGTGCCAGCAGTCGGTTTAGCGGGAGGTATTACAATGAGCAGTTCTTC
>NA|TRBV20-1|NA|TRBJ1-6
CSASMEGYNSPLHF
TGCAGTGCTAGTATGGAGGGATATAATTCACCCCTCCACTTT
>many|TRBV20-1|NA|TRBJ2-5
CSATGVLSRTQYF
TGCAGTGCTACAGGGGTCCTCAGTCGGACCCAGTACTTC
>many|TRBV3-1|TRBD1|TRBJ2-7
CASSQDRGGAKQYF
TGTGCCAGCAGCCAAGATAGAGGGGGCGCGAAGCAGTACTTC
>many|TRBV29-1|NA|TRBJ2-7
CSVAESSYEQYF
TGCAGCGTAGCGGAAAGCTCCTACGAGCAGTACTTC
>few|TRBV19|NA|TRBJ2-1
CASSTGLLNEQFF
TGTGCCAGTAGTACGGGACTTCTTAATGAGCAGTTCTTC
>NA|TRBV6-1|TRBD2|TRBJ2-3
CASSEALRSGRTTDTQYF
TGTGCCAGCAGTGAGGCGCTTAGGAGCGGGAGGACCACAGATACGCAGTATTTT
>many|TRBV5-4|NA|TRBJ2-1
CASSRDQRGEQFF
TGTGCCAGCAGCCGCGACCAGCGCGGGGAGCAGTTCTTC
>many|TRBV10-2|NA|TRBJ2-7
CASRIDQSSYEQYF
TGCGCCAGCAGAATAGATCAAAGCTCCTACGAGCAGTACTTC
>NA|TRBV4-1|TRBD2|TRBJ2-1
CASSQGAVAGRFLHNEQFF
TGCGCCAGCAGCCAAGGAGCGGTAGCGGGAAGGTTTCTCCACAATGAGCAGTTCTTC
>NA|TRBV11-2|NA|TRBJ1-1
CASGSSRGRRMNTEAFF
TGTGCCAGCGGATCTTCCAGGGGACGGAGGATGAACACTGAAGCTTTCTTT
>once|TRBV9|TRBD2|TRBJ2-1
CASSASGTSVYEQFF
TGTGCCAGCAGCGCCTCCGGGACTAGCGTCTATGAGCAGTTCTTC
>many|TRBV7-9|NA|TRBJ2-7
CASSSTPPGNEQYF
TGTGCCAGCAGCTCGACCCCTCCGGGCAACGAGCAGTACTTC
>many|TRBV3-1|NA|TRBJ1-3
CASSQDRGYPGNTIYF
TGTGCCAGCAGCCAAGATCGTGGCTACCCTGGAAACACCATATATTTT
>many|TRBV5-1|TRBD2|TRBJ2-1
CASSTTSGDYNEQFF
TGCGCCAGCAGCACGACTAGCGGAGATTACAATGAGCAGTTCTTC
>many|TRBV6-1|NA|TRBJ2-7
CASRDTGTDSYEQYF
TGTGCCAGCAGGGATACAGGGACTGACTCCTACGAGCAGTACTTC
>many|TRBV20-1|NA|TRBJ2-2
CSAPRSAYTGELFF
TGCAGTGCACCCCGGAGCGCCTACACCGGGGAGCTGTTTTTT